This T cell receptor (beta chain) was sequenced for a study of cytomegalovirus exposure and HLA in healthy donors. General study results and limits: Specificity of three CMV-associated chains for CMV antigens was verified in vitro.

Trimming took 5 bases from V and 6 from J, leaving 19 bases between them. Germline CDR1 reads MDHEN; CDR2 reads SYDVKM. This CDR3 contains 16 residues. Note on this clone: Its cognate antigen is unknown.

Using immunoSEQ multiplex PCR, the repertoire was profiled, and TCRdb retains in-frame clones only, with some absent. The sample has more than 85,000 clones, roughly 90% seen once. This receptor was obtained from a woman between 18 and 30 years old in good health and CMV-seronegative. The sample taken for sequencing was PBMCs. The rearrangement joins TRBV28 to TRBJ2-2; the D gene is possibly TRBD2 (5 bases). The CDR3 DNA follows: TGTGCCAGCAGTGACCCCCGGGGTGATGTTTCCGGGGAGCTGTTTTTT. This sequence encodes CASSDPRGDVSGELFF. The full variable domain, with the rest looked up from reference TRBV28 and TRBJ2-2, is DVKVTQSSRYLVKRTGEKVFLECVQDMDHENMFWYRQDPGLGLRLIYFSYDVKMKEKGDIPEGYSVSREKKERFSLILESASTNQTSMYLCASSDPRGDVSGELFFGEGSRLTVL.